These 23 T cell receptor beta chains came from one sample sequenced in a study of cytomegalovirus exposure and HLA in healthy donors. Measured with immunoSEQ multiplex PCR; TCRdb has only the in-frame clones, and not every one. The table has about 130,000 clones, roughly 90% seen once. Sequenced sample: PBMCs. The receptor source for this set is a woman under 30 in good health and CMV-seronegative.

This chain joins TRBV6-1 and TRBJ2-1; 8 bases align to TRBD1. The CDR3 spans 15 residues. The ends lost 4 bases at V and 7 bases at J; junction bases unmatched: 9. Germline V gene lookup returns CDR1 MNHNS and CDR2 SASEGT. As DNA, the CDR3 is TGTGCCAGCAGTGTGACAGGGGTCATAGGGAATGAGCAGTTCTTC. Translation: CASSVTGVIGNEQFF.

V gene TRBV11-2 combines with J gene TRBJ1-4, with TRBD1 as a possible D gene (5 bases). Trimming took off 1 base at V and 12 bases at J, with 21 bases between the two ends. Germline values: CDR1 SGHAT, CDR2 FQNNGV. The CDR3 spans 16 residues. The CDR3 reads CASSLGAPPLGEELFF. DNA of the CDR3: TGTGCCAGCAGCTTAGGGGCCCCTCCGCTGGGGGAGGAACTGTTTTTT.

The CDR3 DNA is TGTGCCAGCAGCCCTGGGACAGGGGGCTACAATGAGCAGTTCTTC. Translation: CASSPGTGGYNEQFF. V is TRBV27 and J is TRBJ2-1; 11 nucleotides match TRBD1. V lost 6 bases and J lost 3; bases outside the gene matches: 4. CDR1 is MNHEY and CDR2 is SMNVEV in the germline V gene (reference sequence). The CDR3 is 15 residues long.

The gene calls are TRBV30 and TRBJ2-1; 12 bases match TRBD2. With V trimmed by 7 bases and J by 8 bases, 9 bases remained unmatched. This CDR3 has 14 residues. Germline lookup yields CDR1 GTSNPN and CDR2 SVGIG (reference sequence). The CDR3: CAYLLAGGIYEQFF. CDR3 nucleotides: TGTGCCTACCTACTAGCGGGAGGCATCTATGAGCAGTTCTTC. Combining the CDR3 with reference TRBV30 and TRBJ2-1 gives the whole variable domain SQTIHQWPATLVQPVGSPLSLECTVEGTSNPNLYWYRQAAGRGLQLLFYSVGIGQISSEVPQNLSASRPQDRQFILSSKKLLLSDSGFYLCAYLLAGGIYEQFFGPGTRLTVL.

The chain links TRBV9 to TRBJ2-3; D might be TRBD2 (6 bases). Trimming left V 6 bases short and J 4 bases short, with 18 bases between. The CDR3 totals 15 residues. The germline V gene has CDR1 SGDLS and CDR2 YYNGEE. CDR3 nucleotides: TGTGCCAGCACCCCCGGGGGTATTCACTCAGATACGCAGTATTTT. Amino acids: CASTPGGIHSDTQYF.

V gene TRBV11-2 combines with J gene TRBJ1-2; 7 nucleotides align to TRBD1. The V gene's germline CDR1 is SGHAT and CDR2 FQNNGV. The ends lost 3 bases at V and 7 bases at J; junction bases unmatched: 11. CDR3 length: 15 amino acids. The CDR3 bases are TGTGCCAGCAGCTTCATTCGGGACAGCGTCTCTGGCTACACCTTC. Translation gives CASSFIRDSVSGYTF. Looking up the rest from reference TRBV11-2 and TRBJ1-2 gives the full variable domain: EAGVAQSPRYKIIEKRQSVAFWCNPISGHATLYWYQQILGQGPKLLIQFQNNGVVDDSQLPKDRFSAERLKGVDSTLKIQPAKLEDSAVYLCASSFIRDSVSGYTFGSGTRLTVV.

The rearrangement uses TRBV28 and TRBJ2-7; the match to TRBD1 covers 7 bases. J lost 0 bases, V lost 6 bases, and 8 bases had no gene match. CDR3 length: 15 residues. Germline CDR1 reads MDHEN; CDR2 reads SYDVKM. The CDR3 protein is CASSRLDRSSYEQYF. In DNA, the CDR3 is TGTGCCAGCAGCCGATTGGACAGGAGCTCCTACGAGCAGTACTTC.

The V call is TRBV7-2, the J call TRBJ1-1, with TRBD1 as a possible D gene (5 bases). Germline loops: CDR1 SGHTA, CDR2 FQGNSA. V lost 5 bases, J lost 1 base, and 11 bases lay in between. The length of the CDR3 is 14 residues. The CDR3, as DNA: TGTGCCAGCAGCAAACCGACAGAGAACACTGAAGCTTTCTTT. Amino acid sequence: CASSKPTENTEAFF. Based on the CDR3 plus reference TRBV7-2 and TRBJ1-1, the full variable domain is GAGVSQSPSNKVTEKGKDVELRCDPISGHTALYWYRQSLGQGLEFLIYFQGNSAPDKSGLPSDRFSAERTGGSVSTLTIQRTQQEDSAVYLCASSKPTENTEAFFGQGTRLTVV.

This sequence joins TRBV11-2 and TRBJ2-7, with D possibly TRBD2 on 5 matching bases. The CDR3 is made up of 15 amino acids. Trimming left V 3 bases short and J 8 bases short, with 20 bases between. Looked up from germline, CDR1 is SGHAT and CDR2 is FQNNGV. In nucleotides, the CDR3 is TGTGCCAGCAGCTTGGACCTGGGTCGAGGGAAGCAGCAGTACTTC. This translates into CASSLDLGRGKQQYF.

This sequence joins TRBV5-1 and TRBJ2-5, with 7 bases that match TRBD2. CDR1 and CDR2 from the germline V gene are SGHRS and YFSETQ. CDR3 size: 14 residues. J gave up 1 base and V 2 bases, and 2 bases lay outside the gene matches. The CDR3 region has the DNA TGCGCCAGCAGCTTTGCTAGCGGCCAAGAGACCCAGTACTTC. This encodes CASSFASGQETQYF.

This chain connects TRBV6-5 to TRBJ1-1, with 9 bases identical to TRBD1. The CDR3 totals 15 residues. The V gene's germline CDR1 is MNHEY and CDR2 SVGAGI. After removal of 2 bases from V and 1 base from J, the junction contained 2 bases not matched to a gene. The CDR3 DNA follows: TGTGCCAGCAGTTACGGGGGACAGGGGAACACTGAAGCTTTCTTT. Translated: CASSYGGQGNTEAFF.

The chain links TRBV5-1 to TRBJ2-5; D perhaps matches TRBD1 (6 bases). CDR1 SGHRS and CDR2 YFSETQ come from the germline V gene. Trimming removed 4 bases from V and 2 bases from J, with 9 bases in between. This CDR3 is 13 amino acids long. CDR3 DNA sequence: TGCGCCAGCAGCGCTGGACAGCAAGAGACCCAGTACTTC. Translation gives CASSAGQQETQYF.

This clone has only one observation. The chain combines TRBV27 with TRBJ2-5, with 9 bases identical to TRBD1. The J segment lost 4 bases and the V segment lost 8 bases, leaving 5 bases of the junction unmatched. Germline CDR1 MNHEY, CDR2 SMNVEV (reference sequence). The CDR3 loop spans 13 amino acids. DNA of the CDR3: TGTGCCAGCGGAATGGACAGGGGAGAGACCCAGTACTTC. Translating gives CASGMDRGETQYF.

The sample holds one count of this clone. V and J are TRBV19 and TRBJ2-5; D remains unclear. The CDR3 has 15 amino acids. Germline CDR1 and CDR2: LNHDA and SQIVND (reference sequence). V lost 5 bases and J 5 bases, leaving 18 bases between the germline ends. CDR3 amino acids: CASSVAGLASETQYF. CDR3 DNA sequence: TGTGCCAGTAGTGTGGCAGGTTTGGCTTCCGAGACCCAGTACTTC.

The chain carries TRBV7-3 and TRBJ2-1, with 7 bases aligning to TRBD2. V was pared by 2 bases and J by 3 bases, with 13 bases of the junction left unmatched. CDR3 length equals 18 residues. Germline V gene lookup returns CDR1 SGHTA and CDR2 FQGTGA. The CDR3 region has the DNA TGTGCCAGCAGCTTAGGTCGTATAGGGCGGGAGTACTACAATGAGCAGTTCTTC. Its protein product is CASSLGRIGREYYNEQFF.

The chain links TRBV27 to TRBJ2-7; TRBD1 might be the D (7 bases). Germline V gene lookup returns CDR1 MNHEY and CDR2 SMNVEV (reference sequence). Between the trimmed V and J ends, which lost 5 bases and 5 bases, there was a span of 25 bases. This CDR3 region has 17 residues. The CDR3 region has the DNA TGTGCCAGCAGTGCGGGACAGTCAGACCCAACGTTCCACGAGCAGTACTTC. It codes for CASSAGQSDPTFHEQYF.

This rearrangement joins TRBV5-1 to TRBJ2-5, with TRBD2 identical over 10 bases. This CDR3 comprises 17 residues. V lost 1 base, J lost 4 bases, and 10 bases stayed unmatched. Germline V gives CDR1 SGHRS, CDR2 YFSETQ. The CDR3 reads CASSLSASGGPRETQYF. CDR3 DNA sequence: TGCGCCAGCAGCTTGTCGGCTAGCGGGGGCCCCCGAGAGACCCAGTACTTC.

V usage is TRBV6-5 and J usage is TRBJ1-1; 9 bases line up with TRBD1. With 2 bases clipped from V and 11 bases from J, the junction kept 6 bases outside the gene matches. Germline values: CDR1 MNHEY, CDR2 SVGAGI. CDR3 size: 13 residues. As DNA, the CDR3 is TGTGCCAGCAGTTACGGGACAGGGAATGGGGCTTTCTTT. Amino acid sequence: CASSYGTGNGAFF.

In this sample, this clone turned up once. The gene calls are TRBV5-4 and TRBJ1-4; 7 nucleotides align to TRBD1. CDR3 length: 16 amino acids. Germline V gene data show CDR1 as SGHNT and CDR2 as YYREEE (reference sequence). J lost 5 bases, V lost 4 bases, and 11 bases had no gene match. DNA for the CDR3: TGTGCCAGCAGCACCGGGGACAGACTTGAGAATGAAAAACTGTTTTTT. Amino acids: CASSTGDRLENEKLFF.

The chain employs TRBV4-2 and TRBJ2-7, with 7 bases lining up with TRBD1. The CDR3 consists of 16 residues. Germline loops: CDR1 LGHNA, CDR2 YNFKEQ. V lost 4 bases, J lost 6 bases, and 15 bases stayed unmatched. The CDR3 DNA sequence: TGTGCCAGCAGCCGGCCGGGACAGTCCATGAGCTCCGAGCAGTACTTC. Its translation: CASSRPGQSMSSEQYF.

The CDR3: CASSLAYTGELFF. CDR3 in DNA: TGTGCCAGCAGCTTAGCCTACACCGGGGAGCTGTTTTTT. The chain links TRBV11-2 to TRBJ2-2; unclear D gene. Germline values: CDR1 SGHAT, CDR2 FQNNGV. V was shortened by 1 base and J by 3 bases, with 3 bases between the two germline ends. The CDR3 runs to 13 residues. Full variable domain (outside the CDR3, taken from reference TRBV11-2 and TRBJ2-2): EAGVAQSPRYKIIEKRQSVAFWCNPISGHATLYWYQQILGQGPKLLIQFQNNGVVDDSQLPKDRFSAERLKGVDSTLKIQPAKLEDSAVYLCASSLAYTGELFFGEGSRLTVL.

CDR3 amino acids: CASSLLDTYNEQFF. CDR3 in DNA: TGTGCCAGCAGTTTACTAGATACCTACAATGAGCAGTTCTTC. The chain links TRBV27 to TRBJ2-1; D uncertain. With 2 bases removed from V and 2 bases from J, the gap between germline ends came to 7 bases. The germline V gene encodes CDR1 MNHEY and CDR2 SMNVEV (reference sequence). The CDR3 consists of 14 residues.

The V call is TRBV10-3, the J call TRBJ2-3; 7 bases map to TRBD2. This CDR3 has 16 amino acids. The germline V gene encodes CDR1 ENHRY and CDR2 SYGVKD. With 4 bases clipped from V and 3 bases from J, the junction kept 10 bases outside the gene matches. CDR3 sequence (DNA): TGTGCCATCAGTGGAAGTGCGGGAGTTGTGACAGATACGCAGTATTTT. This translates into CAISGSAGVVTDTQYF.